A single T cell receptor beta chain is shown here with its context. As yet, its antigen is unknown. This entry is derived from a study of T cell responses to AZD1222 COVID-19 vaccine. Findings and limits, study-wide: Vaccine-associated CD4 TCRs spanned spike, dominant at 160-218 and 743-854. White British people made up most donors, females outnumbered males, and clonal diversity was possibly underestimated. After two AZD1222 doses, spike-specific TCR breadth and depth rose versus day 0. Repertoires in all cases were sampled only once the peak T cell response had passed.

TCRdb's table, derived via immunoSEQ multiplex PCR, lists solely in-frame clones and lacks some. The sample has 100,000 to 110,000 clones, less than 90% seen once. In germline, CDR1 is MNHEY, CDR2 SMNVEV (reference sequence). Trimming shortened V by 6 bases and J by 8 bases, and 16 bases separated the two germline ends. This CDR3 region has 14 residues. This chain connects TRBV27 to TRBJ1-4; perhaps TRBD1 as D (6 bases). This TCR derives from an adult in good health. The sample was peripheral blood, taken on day 0 of AZD1222 vaccination. The CDR3 DNA follows: TGTGCCAGCAGGGGGGGCTGGCTGGGAGAAAAACTGTTTTTT. This gives the protein CASRGGWLGEKLFF.